This is a list of T cell receptor beta chains from one sample in a study of blood T cell repertoires in COVID-19. TCRdb keeps only in-frame clones here, not all; method: immunoSEQ multiplex PCR. This sample has about 130,000 clones; 80% to 90% occur once, and the top ten carry around 13%. The sequenced sample was peripheral blood. The receptors stem from a human donor in a cohort sampled during active COVID-19. Each CDR3 is given with its conserved first and last residue. D genes are given only for firm matches. Rows may omit the clone size; those that give it use once, few, many or a size class.

D,V,size,J,DNA,CDR3
TRBD1,TRBV19,NA,TRBJ2-7,TGTGCCAGTAGTATGGGGACAGGGTTCTACGAGCAGTACTTC,CASSMGTGFYEQYF
TRBD2,TRBV11-2,NA,TRBJ2-7,TGTGCCAGCAGCTTGCTGGCGGGGGGAGGGAACGAGCAGTACTTC,CASSLLAGGGNEQYF
TRBD1,TRBV19,NA,TRBJ2-3,TGTGCCAGTAGTACTAGGGGGCGCCCAGATACGCAGTATTTT,CASSTRGRPDTQYF
TRBD1,TRBV15,NA,TRBJ2-7,TGTGCCACCAGCAGAGACCCGGGACAGAGCTACGAGCAGTACTTC,CATSRDPGQSYEQYF
NA,TRBV30,NA,TRBJ1-2,TGTGCCTGGAGTGGATCGGACAACCACTATGGCTACACCTTC,CAWSGSDNHYGYTF
NA,TRBV27,NA,TRBJ1-5,TGTGCCAGCAGTCCCGACCCGACAGGTCAGCCCCAGCATTTT,CASSPDPTGQPQHF
NA,TRBV23-1,NA,TRBJ1-2,TGCGCCAGCAGTCAATCGCGGACATCCCGAGCTAACTATGGCTACACCTTC,CASSQSRTSRANYGYTF
NA,TRBV7-3,NA,TRBJ2-7,TGTGCCAGCAGCTTAAGAGGTCAGGGTGGGTACGAGCAGTACTTC,CASSLRGQGGYEQYF
NA,TRBV7-2,NA,TRBJ2-7,TGTGCCAGCAACTATAAGCCCTCCTACGAGCAGTACTTC,CASNYKPSYEQYF
TRBD1,TRBV5-4,NA,TRBJ1-1,TGTGCCAGCAGCCTAGGACAGGGGGAGCGGACTGAAGCTTTCTTT,CASSLGQGERTEAFF
TRBD1,TRBV23-1,once,TRBJ1-2,TGCGCCAGCAGTCAATTTGTCAGGGGGTGCATTCCTACGTGGGGCTACACCTTC,CASSQFVRGCIPTWGYTF
TRBD1,TRBV19,NA,TRBJ1-2,TGTGCCAGTGTCGAACAGGGGACCACGAATGGCTACACCTTC,CASVEQGTTNGYTF
NA,TRBV5-1,NA,TRBJ2-7,TGCGCCAGCAGCTTGAAGCCATCCTACGAGCAGTACTTC,CASSLKPSYEQYF
NA,TRBV5-5,NA,TRBJ1-2,TGTGCCAGCAGCCCGCTGGGGTCGGGGGATGGCTACACCTTC,CASSPLGSGDGYTF
NA,TRBV6-2/TRBV6-3,few,TRBJ2-7,TGTGCCAGCAGTCTTCCTGCGACAGAGAGACGCGAGCAGTACTTC,CASSLPATERREQYF
TRBD1,TRBV6-5,few,TRBJ1-2,TGTGCCAGCAGTTCTTGGACAGGGGGCAACTATGGCTACACCTTC,CASSSWTGGNYGYTF
NA,TRBV6-5,NA,TRBJ1-1,TGTGCCAGCAGTTTACTCGGGGGGCGTGACACTGAAGCTTTCTTT,CASSLLGGRDTEAFF
TRBD2,TRBV11-3,NA,TRBJ2-7,TGTGCCAGCAGCTTAGCTAAAGACTCGCGGGGGGGAGGGGAATTCCACGAGCAGTACTTC,CASSLAKDSRGGGEFHEQYF
NA,TRBV27,once,TRBJ1-2,TGTGCCAGCAGTTATAGAGCTAACTATGGCTACACCTTC,CASSYRANYGYTF
NA,TRBV12-3/TRBV12-4,NA,TRBJ2-5,TGTGCCAGCAGTTTAGCGGACAGCACCCAATACTTC,CASSLADSTQYF
TRBD2,TRBV30,NA,TRBJ2-1,TGTGCCTGGAGTGCCCGACTAGCGGCCGGTAATGAGCAGTTCTTC,CAWSARLAAGNEQFF
TRBD1,TRBV6-5,NA,TRBJ1-6,TGTGCCAGCAGCCGGGACAGGGTCAGCTCACCCCTCCACTTT,CASSRDRVSSPLHF
TRBD1,TRBV30,many,TRBJ1-4,TGTGCCGGGGGACAGAGGGAAAAACTGTTTTTT,CAGGQREKLFF
NA,TRBV6-1,NA,TRBJ1-5,TGTGCCAGCAGTGAATCAAGGCAGGGTGATCAGCCCCAGCATTTT,CASSESRQGDQPQHF
TRBD1,TRBV5-1,NA,TRBJ2-4,TGCGCCAGCAGAACCGGGACAGGCGCCGACATTCAGTACTTC,CASRTGTGADIQYF
TRBD2,TRBV3-1/TRBV3-2,NA,TRBJ2-3,TGTGCCAGCAGCCAAGATCCAAGTTGGCCTAGCGGGGGGGTCGGAGATACGCAGTATTTT,CASSQDPSWPSGGVGDTQYF
TRBD1,TRBV10-3,NA,TRBJ2-7,TGTGCCATCAGTGAGTCGACAGGGAATCGTCGGGAGCAGTACTTC,CAISESTGNRREQYF
TRBD1,TRBV5-8,NA,TRBJ1-6,TGTGCCAGCAGAACACAGGGGGCGTTGCTTTCACCCCTCCACTTT,CASRTQGALLSPLHF
TRBD2,TRBV19,NA,TRBJ2-7,TGTGCCAGTAGTCTCCCGGGGGGAAGGCAGTACTTC,CASSLPGGRQYF
NA,TRBV28,NA,TRBJ1-2,TGTGCCAGCAGCTCCCCAGGGCGGGGACACTATGGCTACACCTTC,CASSSPGRGHYGYTF
TRBD2,TRBV2,NA,TRBJ2-1,TGTGCCAGCAGTGAAGTAGCGGGGGGGCAGGTTGAGCAGTTCTTC,CASSEVAGGQVEQFF
NA,TRBV27,NA,TRBJ1-6,TGTGCCAGCAGCCCCTTCGGGGTTGGGTCACCCCTCCACTTT,CASSPFGVGSPLHF
NA,TRBV6-5,NA,TRBJ1-2,TGTGCCAGCAGTTACTCCTTTCGGGGGAACCTCTATGGCTACACCTTC,CASSYSFRGNLYGYTF
TRBD2,TRBV11-1,NA,TRBJ2-1,TGTGCCAGCAGACCCCCCTTAGCGGGGGGTGGCAATGAGCAGTTCTTC,CASRPPLAGGGNEQFF
NA,TRBV21-1,NA,TRBJ1-1,TGTGCCAGCAGCAAAGCGACCGTGGCCGACCCACAGGGGGGGTATGAAGCTTTCTTT,CASSKATVADPQGGYEAFF
TRBD1,TRBV9,NA,TRBJ2-7,TGTGCCAGCGGACCAGACAGGGGGTCCTACGAGCAGTACTTC,CASGPDRGSYEQYF
TRBD1,TRBV29-1,NA,TRBJ2-3,TGCAGCGTTGAAGGGGACAGGAGAACAGATACGCAGTATTTT,CSVEGDRRTDTQYF
TRBD1,TRBV24-1,NA,TRBJ1-2,TGTGCCACCAGTGACCCGGGACAGGGGGACCGAAACTATGGCTACACCTTC,CATSDPGQGDRNYGYTF
TRBD1,TRBV3-1/TRBV3-2,NA,TRBJ1-6,TGTGCCAGCAGCCTCGACAGGGTTAATTCACCCCTCCACTTT,CASSLDRVNSPLHF
NA,TRBV5-6,NA,TRBJ2-2,TGTGCCAGCAGCTCGACAGACACCGGGGAGCTGTTTTTT,CASSSTDTGELFF
TRBD1,TRBV14,NA,TRBJ2-3,TGTGCCAGCAGCCATCAGATGGACAGGGAGGCAGATACGCAGTATTTT,CASSHQMDREADTQYF
NA,TRBV5-4,NA,TRBJ2-1,TGTGCCAGCAGCTTGGTCGGGTACAATGAGCAGTTCTTC,CASSLVGYNEQFF
TRBD1,TRBV4-1,NA,TRBJ1-5,TGCGCCAGCAGCCAAGATGGACAGGGGAATCAGCCCCAGCATTTT,CASSQDGQGNQPQHF
NA,TRBV6-1,NA,TRBJ2-6,TGTGCCAGCAGTGGAATACGGGGTACTATCTCTGGGGCCAACGTCCTGACTTTC,CASSGIRGTISGANVLTF